A selection of T cell receptor beta chains follows, all from one sample in a study of Graves' ophthalmopathy and Graves' hyperthyroidism. TCRdb passed the multiplex PCR reads through MiXCR, listing each CDR3 protein once. The repertoire includes roughly 480,000 distinct CDR3 sequences, roughly an eighth of them detected once, and roughly 10% sits in the top ten. Sequenced input: blood. The receptor set was obtained from a woman aged 25 to 39 with Graves' ophthalmopathy. The CDR3 runs from the conserved cysteine through the conserved F or W. The order of the fields is CDR3 length, V gene, clone size, D gene, J gene, CDR3 DNA, CDR3 protein. A D gene is named only where the DNA matches it firmly. Expanded clones get a size class; other rows say once, few or many, or leave the size out.

>15|TRBV9|NA|TRBD2|TRBJ2-7
TGTGCCAGCAGCACGGGACTAGCGGGAGTTACCGAGCAGTACTTC
CASSTGLAGVTEQYF
>17|TRBV12-3/TRBV12-4|many|TRBD2|TRBJ2-5
TGTGCCAGCAGCCCAGCTTGGGGACTAGCGGTCCAAGAGACCCAGTACTTC
CASSPAWGLAVQETQYF
>14|TRBV28|many|TRBD1|TRBJ1-2
TGTGCCAGCAGCGAACAGGGGACGGTTGTTGGCTACACCTTC
CASSEQGTVVGYTF
>18|TRBV2|many|TRBD1|TRBJ1-5
TGTGCCAGCAGGGATAACGGGACAGGGCAATATAGCAATCAGCCCCAGCATTTT
CASRDNGTGQYSNQPQHF
>16|TRBV6-1|many|TRBD2|TRBJ2-7
TGTGCCAGCAGTGAACCGCGGACTAGCGGAACCTACGAGCAGTACTTC
CASSEPRTSGTYEQYF
>14|TRBV9|few|TRBD1|TRBJ2-7
TGTGCCAGCAGCGCCGGGGCAGGGGGCTACGAGCAGTACTTC
CASSAGAGGYEQYF
>14|TRBV6-2/TRBV6-3|many|NA|TRBJ2-7
TGTGCCAGCAAGCGAGGGACAACTCCCTACGAGCAGTACTTC
CASKRGTTPYEQYF
>13|TRBV11-2|many|TRBD2|TRBJ2-7
TGTGCCAGCAGCTTAGCCTGGCGGGAGCAGCAGTACTTC
CASSLAWREQQYF
>16|TRBV6-1|many|NA|TRBJ1-3
TGTGCCAGCAGTGAAATTTGGGGCGCAGCAGGGGACACCATATATTTT
CASSEIWGAAGDTIYF
>10|TRBV30|few|NA|TRBJ1-1
TGTGCCTGGGGGCGGGGTGAAGCTTTCTTT
CAWGRGEAFF
>15|TRBV28|many|TRBD1|TRBJ1-3
TGTGCCAGCAGTGCCGCCGGGACAGGGGATTTCACCATATATTTT
CASSAAGTGDFTIYF
>14|TRBV7-9|many|NA|TRBJ2-7
TGTGCCAGCAGTCAACGGGGACATCCCTACGAGCAGTACTTC
CASSQRGHPYEQYF
>14|TRBV3-1|NA|NA|TRBJ1-1
TGTGCCAGCAGCAAGGGGGGGAGTCGAACTGAAGCTTGCTTT
CASSKGGSRTEACF
>14|TRBV6-2/TRBV6-3|NA|TRBD2|TRBJ2-2
TGTGCCAGCAGTCGAGGGACTAGCGCCGGGGAGCTGTTTTTT
CASSRGTSAGELFF
>15|TRBV27|NA|NA|TRBJ2-2
TGTGCCAGCAGCCGGGACACCGAGAACACCGGGGAGCTGTTTTTT
CASSRDTENTGELFF
>16|TRBV28|many|TRBD1|TRBJ1-1
TGTGCCAGCATACCGGGACAGGGGTACTTGAACACTGAAGCTTTCTTT
CASIPGQGYLNTEAFF
>14|TRBV29-1|many|NA|TRBJ2-5
TGCAGCGTTGAAGATCTTTTCCGTAGAGAGACCCAGTACTTC
CSVEDLFRRETQYF
>14|TRBV28|many|NA|TRBJ2-4
TGTGCCAGCAGTCCTGCGGGCCGAATAGACATTCAGTACTTC
CASSPAGRIDIQYF
>13|TRBV6-1|many|TRBD1|TRBJ1-2
TGTGCCACGACCCAGACAGGGTCTTTTGGCTACACCTTC
CATTQTGSFGYTF
>15|TRBV6-2/TRBV6-3|NA|NA|TRBJ1-1
TGTGCCAGCAGTTACTGGAGGGGCCGGAACACTGAAGCTTTCTTT
CASSYWRGRNTEAFF
>16|TRBV10-3|NA|TRBD1|TRBJ1-2
TGTGCCATCCAACGGGACAGTGGCCCGCTAAGATATGGCTACACCTTC
CAIQRDSGPLRYGYTF
>12|TRBV12-5|many|TRBD1|TRBJ1-2
TGTGCTAGTGGTGGACAGGCGTATGGCTACACCTTC
CASGGQAYGYTF
>15|TRBV28|many|TRBD1|TRBJ1-2
TGTGCCAGCAGTTTACCTGACAGGGTATACGTTGGCTACACCTTC
CASSLPDRVYVGYTF
>15|TRBV13|NA|NA|TRBJ1-6
TGTGCCAGCAGCGAGGGTTGGGGACCCAATTCACCCCTCCACTTT
CASSEGWGPNSPLHF
>14|TRBV12-3/TRBV12-4|many|NA|TRBJ2-2
TGTGCCAGCAGTTTAGGACAAAACACCGGGGAGCTGTTTTTT
CASSLGQNTGELFF
>14|TRBV3-1|NA|NA|TRBJ1-1
TGTGCCAGCAGCCGAGCACAGGGGAACACTGAAGCTTTCTTT
CASSRAQGNTEAFF
>14|TRBV2|many|TRBD2|TRBJ2-5
TGTGCCAGCAGTCCCGGGACTAGCCTAAAGACCCAGTACTTC
CASSPGTSLKTQYF
>17|TRBV5-1|NA|TRBD1|TRBJ2-2
TGCGCCAGCCGTCTTGAACCGGGACAGCTTTCCACCGGGGAGCTGTTTTTT
CASRLEPGQLSTGELFF
>16|TRBV7-9|many|TRBD1|TRBJ2-5
TGTGCCAGCAGCTTAGGTTGGGACAGTCGTCAAGAGACCCAGTACTTC
CASSLGWDSRQETQYF
>13|TRBV12-3/TRBV12-4|many|TRBD1|TRBJ1-2
TGTGCCAGCAGTACGGACAGGGGCTATGGCTACACCTTC
CASSTDRGYGYTF
>13|TRBV27|many|NA|TRBJ2-7
TGTGCCAGCAGTTTTGTAGCGAACTACGAGCAGTACTTC
CASSFVANYEQYF
>17|TRBV10-3|many|TRBD2|TRBJ2-7
TGTGCCATCAGTGATCCGGGACTAGCGGGGGGCCTGGAAGAGCAGTACTTC
CAISDPGLAGGLEEQYF
>14|TRBV28|many|NA|TRBJ1-5
TGTGCCAGCAGTTCCGTGGGAGGGCGACAGCCCCAGCATTTT
CASSSVGGRQPQHF
>15|TRBV27|many|TRBD1|TRBJ1-2
TGTGCCAGTCAACCTCAGGGACAGGGGGGCTATGGCTACACCTTC
CASQPQGQGGYGYTF
>15|TRBV28|many|NA|TRBJ2-7
TGTGCCAGCAGTTTATACGGCGGACAAGCGAGCGAGCAGTACTTC
CASSLYGGQASEQYF
>12|TRBV20-1|once|NA|TRBJ2-7
TGCAGTCCCTCCTACCGACCCGGGGAGCAGTACTTC
CSPSYRPGEQYF
>13|TRBV11-3|many|TRBD1|TRBJ1-1
TGTGCCAGCAGCAGCTGGACAGGGTCTGAAGCTTTCTTT
CASSSWTGSEAFF
>15|TRBV28|once|TRBD1|TRBJ2-5
TGTGCCAGCAGTCGGGCCTCGACCAGGGGGAAGACCCAGTACTTC
CASSRASTRGKTQYF
>16|TRBV27|many|NA|TRBJ1-2
TGTGCCAGCAGTTTAAACTTAAGGACAGTAACCTATGGCTACACCTTC
CASSLNLRTVTYGYTF
>15|TRBV28|many|TRBD1|TRBJ1-1
TGTGCCAGCAGTTCCCGGACAGGGGAGGGCACTGAAGCTTTCTTT
CASSSRTGEGTEAFF
>12|TRBV6-9|once|NA|TRBJ2-5
TGTGCCAGCAGTTATGCTGAAGAGACCCAGTACTTC
CASSYAEETQYF
>12|TRBV29-1|many|NA|TRBJ2-5
TGCAGCGCTCTCAAATACCAAGAGACCCAGTACTTC
CSALKYQETQYF
>11|TRBV6-1|NA|NA|TRBJ2-7
TGTGCCAGCACCGACGGGGGTGGGCAGTACTTC
CASTDGGGQYF
>14|TRBV28|many|NA|TRBJ2-2
TGTGCCAGCCGGAGAAGAGGGTCGGGCGGGGAGCTGTTTTTT
CASRRRGSGGELFF
>15|TRBV20-1|NA|NA|TRBJ1-5
TGCAGTGCTAGAGATCGGCGGGACAACAATCAGCCCCAGCATTTT
CSARDRRDNNQPQHF
>13|TRBV11-2|many|NA|TRBJ2-5
TGTGCCAGCACTAAAGGGGGACGGGAGACCCAGTACTTC
CASTKGGRETQYF
>16|TRBV20-1|once|NA|TRBJ1-6
TGCAGTGCTAGAGATCATGAGTGGGGAAATTATTCACCCCTCCACTTT
CSARDHEWGNYSPLHF
>13|TRBV7-6|many|NA|TRBJ2-5
TGTGCCAGCAGCCGGACCTCCACCGGCTCCCAGTACTTC
CASSRTSTGSQYF
>15|TRBV13|NA|NA|TRBJ2-7
TGTGCCAGCAGCTTCGCTGGGGGTCGGTCCTACGAGCAGTACTTC
CASSFAGGRSYEQYF
>14|TRBV11-3|few|TRBD1|TRBJ2-5
TGTGCCAGCAGCTTGGTACAGGGGCGAGAGACCAAGTACTTC
CASSLVQGRETKYF
>13|TRBV2|many|TRBD1|TRBJ1-1
TGTGCCAGCGTCCGGGACAGGGCCATGGCAGCTTTCTTT
CASVRDRAMAAFF
>13|TRBV11-3|few|TRBD1|TRBJ1-1
TGTGCCAGCAGCTTAGATCCGGGACAGTCAGCTTTCTTT
CASSLDPGQSAFF
>15|TRBV24-1|NA|NA|TRBJ2-2
TGTGCAACCAGTGAGTTAGGTCAGGACACCGGGGAGCTGTTTTTT
CATSELGQDTGELFF
>15|TRBV2|many|NA|TRBJ2-2
TGTGCCAGCAGTGAATTTCTAGGGGAGACCTGGGAGCTGTTTTTT
CASSEFLGETWELFF
>14|TRBV2|many|NA|TRBJ1-6
TGTGCCAGCAGGAATGACGTAGATAATTCACCCCTCCACTTT
CASRNDVDNSPLHF
>15|TRBV9|many|TRBD1|TRBJ2-7
TGTGCCAGCAGCGTGGGGGACAGGGCAACGGACGAGCAGTACTTC
CASSVGDRATDEQYF
>11|TRBV12-3/TRBV12-4|many|NA|TRBJ1-1
TGTGCCAGCAGTCTCGGGCCCGGAGCTTTCTTT
CASSLGPGAFF
>14|TRBV7-3|many|TRBD1|TRBJ1-6
TGTGCCAGCAGCTCGGGACAGGGAGTTTCACCCCTCCACTTT
CASSSGQGVSPLHF
>17|TRBV4-2|few|NA|TRBJ2-7
TGTGCCAGCAGCCAAGATCAGGCCAGAGAATTCTCCTACGAGCAGTACTTC
CASSQDQAREFSYEQYF
>15|TRBV6-5|few|NA|TRBJ2-5
TGTGCCAGCAGTTACCGCCGGGACATCCAAGAGACCCAGTACTTC
CASSYRRDIQETQYF